The table lists the clone carrying this TCR beta chain with a few counts. Its specificity is unknown. 13 Jbeta primers and 60 Vbeta primers were used for the PCR. Clones were read by immunoSEQ multiplex PCR, and TCRdb kept only the in-frame ones, dropping some. This sample has approximately 150,000 clones, with about three quarters found just once. Donors had nominal health at sampling but likely had unrecorded immune exposures. V was shortened by 3 bases and J by 3 bases, with 9 bases between the two germline ends. The V gene's germline CDR1 is GTSNPN and CDR2 SVGIG (reference sequence). The CDR3 contains 13 residues. The data were taken from a study of cytomegalovirus exposure and HLA in healthy donors. Study-wide context: Early released data had about 80 million unique TCRs, all coming from HLA-typed donors. Findings and limits, study-wide: Later analysis identified a missense DCLRE1C variant that was linked to TCR beta V- and J-gene trimming. Most TCR sequences proved rare, with some public TCRs found in many donors.

The chain employs TRBV30 and TRBJ1-5; D unresolved. This clonotype originated in a woman aged 25 to 39 in good health and CMV-seropositive. Sequencing was carried out using PBMCs. The CDR3 DNA follows: TGTGCCTGGAGCTTAGCACACAATCAGCCCCAGCATTTT. Its protein product is CAWSLAHNQPQHF. Full variable domain (rest looked up from reference TRBV30 and TRBJ1-5): SQTIHQWPATLVQPVGSPLSLECTVEGTSNPNLYWYRQAAGRGLQLLFYSVGIGQISSEVPQNLSASRPQDRQFILSSKKLLLSDSGFYLCAWSLAHNQPQHFGDGTRLSIL.